This T cell receptor (beta chain) was obtained from a study of CD8 T cells in Susac syndrome. Study-level points and caveats: As the study acknowledged, the number of individuals who were part of its TCR sequencing and HLA analysis was relatively small.

Reverse transcription of about 0.5 to 1 ug RNA used random hexamers. MiXCR, applied by TCRdb to the immunoSEQ multiplex PCR reads, yields one record per CDR3 protein. The table lists around 100,000 distinct CDR3 sequences, approximately 95% of them singletons. Germline V gene lookup returns CDR1 SGHAT and CDR2 FQDESV (reference sequence). With 4 bases clipped from V and 0 bases from J, the junction kept 2 bases outside the gene matches. This CDR3 has 14 amino acids. Recently defined diagnostic criteria classed the Susac syndrome patients as definite or probable. TEMRA cells were enriched by FACS, while CD8+ and CD4+ T cells were obtained through a negative isolation that was performed magnetically. With respect to this clonotype: What it binds is unknown.

The source is a human donor with Susac syndrome. Source material: CD8+ T cells from PBMCs. The J gene is TRBJ1-1, the V gene TRBV11-1; 7 bases agree with TRBD1. CDR3 bases: TGTGCCAGCAGCTGGGACAGTATGAACACTGAAGCTTTCTTT. Residues: CASSWDSMNTEAFF.